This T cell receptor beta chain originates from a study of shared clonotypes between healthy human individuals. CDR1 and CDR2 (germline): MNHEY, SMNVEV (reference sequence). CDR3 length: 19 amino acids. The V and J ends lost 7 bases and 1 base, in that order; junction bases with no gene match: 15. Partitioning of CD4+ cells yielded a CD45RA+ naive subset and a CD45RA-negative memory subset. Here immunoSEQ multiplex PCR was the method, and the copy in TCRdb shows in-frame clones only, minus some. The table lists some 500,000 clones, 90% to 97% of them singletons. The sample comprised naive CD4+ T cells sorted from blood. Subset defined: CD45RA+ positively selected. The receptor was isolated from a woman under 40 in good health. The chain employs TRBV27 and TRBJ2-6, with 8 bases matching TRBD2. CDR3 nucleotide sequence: TGTGCCAGCACCCCGACCCCGGGACTAGGGTTATCTGGGGCCAACGTCCTGACTTTC. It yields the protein CASTPTPGLGLSGANVLTF.